This T cell receptor (beta chain) is from a study of shared clonotypes between healthy human individuals. Sequencing used immunoSEQ multiplex PCR; TCRdb keeps in-frame clones, though not all of them. This table has about 650,000 clones, 95% to 96% appearing once. CD8 cells regarded as naive lacked CD45RO, were positively chosen for CCR7, and omitted terminally differentiated effector memory CD45RA+ cells. J was trimmed by 10 bases and V by 4 bases; bases with no gene match: 16. The CDR3 runs 16 residues. CDR1 is SGHKS and CDR2 is YYEKEE in the germline V gene (reference sequence). The rearrangement joins TRBV5-5 to TRBJ2-1, with 8 bases aligning to TRBD2. Sequencing input: naive CD8+ T cells sorted from blood. This TCR was recovered from a woman aged 25 to 45 in good health. The CDR3 region is CASSPRREELNMEQFF. The CDR3 DNA reads TGTGCCAGCAGCCCCCGGCGGGAGGAGTTAAATATGGAGCAGTTCTTC. The full variable domain, with the rest looked up from reference TRBV5-5 and TRBJ2-1, is DAGVTQSPTHLIKTRGQQVTLRCSPISGHKSVSWYQQVLGQGPQFIFQYYEKEERGRGNFPDRFSARQFPNYSSELNVNALLLGDSALYLCASSPRREELNMEQFFGPGTRLTVL.